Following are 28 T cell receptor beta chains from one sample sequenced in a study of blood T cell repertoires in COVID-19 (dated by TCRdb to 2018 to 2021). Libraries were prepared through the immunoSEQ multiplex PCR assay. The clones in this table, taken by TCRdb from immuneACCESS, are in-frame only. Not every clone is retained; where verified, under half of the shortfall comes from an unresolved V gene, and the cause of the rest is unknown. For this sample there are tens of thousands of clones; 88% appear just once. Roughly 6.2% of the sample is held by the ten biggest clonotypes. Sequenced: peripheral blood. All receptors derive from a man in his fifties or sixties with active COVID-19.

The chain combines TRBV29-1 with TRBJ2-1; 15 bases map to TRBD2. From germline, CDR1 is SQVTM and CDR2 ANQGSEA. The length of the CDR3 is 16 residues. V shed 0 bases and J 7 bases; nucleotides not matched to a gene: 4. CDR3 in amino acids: CSVEDPGTSGGNEQFF. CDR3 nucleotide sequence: TGCAGCGTTGAAGACCCCGGGACTAGCGGGGGGAATGAGCAGTTCTTC.

CDR3 residues: CASSPGTSRLNEQFF. CDR3 DNA: TGTGCCAGCAGCCCCGGGACTAGTCGTTTGAATGAGCAGTTCTTC. The chain couples TRBV7-2 to TRBJ2-1; 8 bases are shared with TRBD2. The CDR3 has 15 residues. Germline CDR1 and CDR2: SGHTA and FQGNSA. V shed 5 bases, J shed 7 bases, and the junction held 10 bases outside the gene matches.

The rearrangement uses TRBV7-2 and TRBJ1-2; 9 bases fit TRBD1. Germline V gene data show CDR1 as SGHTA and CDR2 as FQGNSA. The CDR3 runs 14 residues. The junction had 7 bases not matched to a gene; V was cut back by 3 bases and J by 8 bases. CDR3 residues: CASSFFWTGDGYTF. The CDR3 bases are TGTGCCAGCAGCTTTTTTTGGACAGGGGACGGCTACACCTTC.

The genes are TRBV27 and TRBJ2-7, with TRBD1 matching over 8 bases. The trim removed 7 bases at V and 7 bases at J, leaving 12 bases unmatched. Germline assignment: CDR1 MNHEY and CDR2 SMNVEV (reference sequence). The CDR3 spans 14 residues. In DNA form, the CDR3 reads TGTGCCAGCAATGGTTTAGGACAGGGCTGGGAGCAGTACTTC. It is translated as CASNGLGQGWEQYF.

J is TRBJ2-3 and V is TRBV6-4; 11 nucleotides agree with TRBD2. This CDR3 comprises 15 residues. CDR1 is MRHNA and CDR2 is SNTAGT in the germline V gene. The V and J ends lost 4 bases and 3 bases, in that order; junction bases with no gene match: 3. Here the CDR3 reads CASSVSSGRTDTQYF. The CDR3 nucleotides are TGTGCCAGCAGTGTATCTAGCGGGAGGACAGATACGCAGTATTTT.

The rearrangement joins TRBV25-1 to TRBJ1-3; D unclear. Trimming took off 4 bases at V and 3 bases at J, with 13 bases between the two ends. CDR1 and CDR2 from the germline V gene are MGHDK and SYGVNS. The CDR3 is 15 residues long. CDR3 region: CASSVGGVDGNTIYF. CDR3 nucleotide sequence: TGTGCCAGCAGTGTTGGTGGAGTTGATGGAAACACCATATATTTT.

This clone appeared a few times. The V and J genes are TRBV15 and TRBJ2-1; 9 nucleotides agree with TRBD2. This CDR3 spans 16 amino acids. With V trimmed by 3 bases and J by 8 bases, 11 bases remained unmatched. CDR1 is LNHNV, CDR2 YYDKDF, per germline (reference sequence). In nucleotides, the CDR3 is TGTGCCACCAGCAGGAGTGTAGCGGGAGAGGGGGATGAGCAGTTCTTC. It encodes CATSRSVAGEGDEQFF.

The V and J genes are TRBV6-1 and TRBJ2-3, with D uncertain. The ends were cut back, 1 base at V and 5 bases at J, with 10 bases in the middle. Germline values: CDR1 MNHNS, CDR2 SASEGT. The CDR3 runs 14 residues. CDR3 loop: CASSEETGEDTQYF. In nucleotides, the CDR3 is TGTGCCAGCAGTGAAGAGACTGGTGAAGATACGCAGTATTTT.

The CDR3 DNA is TGTGCCAGCAGCTTAGGGACTAGCGGGGAGACCCAGTACTTC. Translation: CASSLGTSGETQYF. The chain couples TRBV7-3 to TRBJ2-5, with TRBD2 matching 12 bases. There are 14 residues in the CDR3. Trimming cost V 2 bases and J 5 bases; bases outside gene matches: 0. Germline CDR1 reads SGHTA; CDR2 reads FQGTGA.

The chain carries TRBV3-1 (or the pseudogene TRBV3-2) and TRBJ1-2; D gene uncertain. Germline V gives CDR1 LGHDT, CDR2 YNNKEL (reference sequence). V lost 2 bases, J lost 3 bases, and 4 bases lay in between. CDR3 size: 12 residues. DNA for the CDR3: TGTGCCAGCAGCCAACCTTACTATGGCTACACCTTC. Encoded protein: CASSQPYYGYTF.

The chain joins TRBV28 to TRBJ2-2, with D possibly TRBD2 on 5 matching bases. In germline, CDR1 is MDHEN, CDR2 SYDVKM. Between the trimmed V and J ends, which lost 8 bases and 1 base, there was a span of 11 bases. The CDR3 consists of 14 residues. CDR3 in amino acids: CASGRWGNTGELFF. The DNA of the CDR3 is TGTGCCAGCGGGAGATGGGGGAACACCGGGGAGCTGTTTTTT.

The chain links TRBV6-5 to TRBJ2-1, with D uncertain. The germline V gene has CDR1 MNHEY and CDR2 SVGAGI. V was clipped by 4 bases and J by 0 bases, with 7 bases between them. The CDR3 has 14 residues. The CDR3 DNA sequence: TGTGCCAGCAGTTTAAGCCGCTCCTACAATGAGCAGTTCTTC. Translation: CASSLSRSYNEQFF.

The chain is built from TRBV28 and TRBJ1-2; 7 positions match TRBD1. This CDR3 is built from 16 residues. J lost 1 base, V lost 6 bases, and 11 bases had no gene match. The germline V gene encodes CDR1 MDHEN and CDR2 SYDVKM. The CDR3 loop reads CASSPSGQRYNYGYTF. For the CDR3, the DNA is TGTGCCAGCAGCCCTTCGGGACAGAGATATAACTATGGCTACACCTTC.

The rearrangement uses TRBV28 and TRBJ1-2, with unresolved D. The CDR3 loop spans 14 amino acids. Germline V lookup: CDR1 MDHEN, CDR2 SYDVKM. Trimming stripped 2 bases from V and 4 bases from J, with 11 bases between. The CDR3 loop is CASSLIQVPYGYTF. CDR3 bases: TGTGCCAGCAGTTTAATCCAGGTTCCCTATGGCTACACCTTC.

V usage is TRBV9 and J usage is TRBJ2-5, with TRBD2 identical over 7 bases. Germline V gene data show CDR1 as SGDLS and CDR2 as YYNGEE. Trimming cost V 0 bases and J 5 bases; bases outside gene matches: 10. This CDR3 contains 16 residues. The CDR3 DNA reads TGTGCCAGCAGCGTAGGAATGGGGAGGGTAGGTGAGACCCAGTACTTC. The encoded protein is CASSVGMGRVGETQYF.

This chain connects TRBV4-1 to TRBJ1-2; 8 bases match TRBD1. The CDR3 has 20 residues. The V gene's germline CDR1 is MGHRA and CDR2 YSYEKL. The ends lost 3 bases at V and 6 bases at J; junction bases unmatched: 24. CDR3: CASSHASDRANPSRVHGYTF. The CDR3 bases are TGCGCCAGCAGCCACGCCTCGGACAGGGCTAACCCCAGCAGAGTCCATGGCTACACCTTC.

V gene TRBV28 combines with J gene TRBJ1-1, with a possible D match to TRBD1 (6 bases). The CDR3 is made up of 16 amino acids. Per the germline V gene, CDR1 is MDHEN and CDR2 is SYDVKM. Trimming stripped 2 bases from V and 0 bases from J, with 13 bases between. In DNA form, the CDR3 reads TGTGCCAGCAGTTTAAATTTCGGACAGCTGAACACTGAAGCTTTCTTT. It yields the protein CASSLNFGQLNTEAFF.

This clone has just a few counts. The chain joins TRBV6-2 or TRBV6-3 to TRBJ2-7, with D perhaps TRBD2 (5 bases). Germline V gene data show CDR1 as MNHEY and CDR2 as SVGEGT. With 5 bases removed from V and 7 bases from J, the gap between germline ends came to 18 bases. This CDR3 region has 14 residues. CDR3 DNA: TGTGCCAGCAGTCTGCGGGCCCACCCCTGGGAGCAGTACTTC. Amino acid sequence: CASSLRAHPWEQYF.

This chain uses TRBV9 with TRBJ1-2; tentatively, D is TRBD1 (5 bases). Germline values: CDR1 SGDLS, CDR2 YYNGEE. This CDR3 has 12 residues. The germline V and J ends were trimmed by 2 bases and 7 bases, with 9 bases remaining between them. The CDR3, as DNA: TGTGCCAGCAGCGTTGGAGGGACTGGCTACACCTTC. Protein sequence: CASSVGGTGYTF.

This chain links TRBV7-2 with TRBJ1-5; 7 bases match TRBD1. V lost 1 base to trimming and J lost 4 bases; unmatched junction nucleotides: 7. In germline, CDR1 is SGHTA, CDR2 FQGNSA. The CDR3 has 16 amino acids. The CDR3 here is CASSLGRQGRNQPQHF. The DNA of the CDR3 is TGTGCCAGCAGCTTAGGACGACAGGGTCGGAATCAGCCCCAGCATTTT.

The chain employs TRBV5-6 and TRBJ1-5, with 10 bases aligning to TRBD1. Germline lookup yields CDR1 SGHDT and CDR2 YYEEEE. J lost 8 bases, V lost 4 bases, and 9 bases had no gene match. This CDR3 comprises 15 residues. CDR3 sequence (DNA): TGTGCCAGCAGCCGGCGGAGGACAGGGGGGGAGCCCCAGCATTTT. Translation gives CASSRRRTGGEPQHF.

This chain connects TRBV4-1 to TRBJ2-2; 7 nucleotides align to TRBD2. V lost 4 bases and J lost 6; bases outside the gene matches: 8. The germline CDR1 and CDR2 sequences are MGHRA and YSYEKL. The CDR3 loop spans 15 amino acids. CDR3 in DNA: TGCGCCAGCAGCCCCCGACTAGCTGACCCCGGGGAGCTGTTTTTT. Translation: CASSPRLADPGELFF.

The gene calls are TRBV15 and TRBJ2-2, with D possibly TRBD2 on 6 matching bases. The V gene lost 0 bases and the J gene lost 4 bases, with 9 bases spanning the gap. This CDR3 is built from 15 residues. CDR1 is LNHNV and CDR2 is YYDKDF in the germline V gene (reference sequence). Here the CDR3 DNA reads TGTGCCACCAGCAGAGAAAAAGCGGGCACCGGGGAGCTGTTTTTT. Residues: CATSREKAGTGELFF.

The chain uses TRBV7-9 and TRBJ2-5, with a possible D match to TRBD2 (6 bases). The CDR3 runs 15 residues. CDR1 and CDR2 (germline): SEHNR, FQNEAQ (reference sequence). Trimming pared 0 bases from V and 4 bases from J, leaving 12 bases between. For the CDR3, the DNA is TGTGCCAGCAGCTTAGCCGGGAGTAAGGGAGAGACCCAGTACTTC. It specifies CASSLAGSKGETQYF.

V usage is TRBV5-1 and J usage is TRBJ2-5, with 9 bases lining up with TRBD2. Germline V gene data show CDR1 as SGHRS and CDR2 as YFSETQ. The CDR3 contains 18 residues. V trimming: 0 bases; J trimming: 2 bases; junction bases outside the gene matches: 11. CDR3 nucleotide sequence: TGCGCCAGCAGCTTGGGACTAGCGGCCCGAGCAGCACAAGAGACCCAGTACTTC. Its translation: CASSLGLAARAAQETQYF.

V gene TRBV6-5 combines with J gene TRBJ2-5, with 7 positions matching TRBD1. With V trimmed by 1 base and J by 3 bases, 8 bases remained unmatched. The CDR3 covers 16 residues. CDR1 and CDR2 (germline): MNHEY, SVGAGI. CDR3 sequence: CASSYYSDRAEETQYF. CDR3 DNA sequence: TGTGCCAGCAGTTACTATTCAGACAGGGCCGAAGAGACCCAGTACTTC.

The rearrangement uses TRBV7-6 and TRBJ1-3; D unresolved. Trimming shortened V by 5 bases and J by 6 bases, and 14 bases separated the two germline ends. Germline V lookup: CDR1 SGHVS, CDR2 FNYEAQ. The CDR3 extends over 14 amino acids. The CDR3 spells CASSPRVDVNTIYF. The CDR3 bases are TGTGCCAGCAGCCCTCGGGTCGACGTAAACACCATATATTTT.

CDR3 sequence reads: CASSRTGGLNTEAFF. Here the CDR3 DNA reads TGTGCCAGCAGCAGGACAGGGGGCTTGAACACTGAAGCTTTCTTT. This chain links TRBV3-1 (or the pseudogene TRBV3-2) with TRBJ1-1, with 11 bases lining up with TRBD1. The CDR3 covers 15 residues. CDR1 is LGHDT, CDR2 YNNKEL, per germline (reference sequence). V gave up 5 bases and J gave up 0 bases; unmatched junction bases: 2.